This T cell receptor (beta chain) was recorded in a study of blood T cell repertoires in COVID-19. TCRdb keeps only in-frame clones here, not all; method: immunoSEQ multiplex PCR. The table lists approximately 250,000 clones, 86% of them singletons, with over 8% in the top ten. Germline V lookup: CDR1 SEHNR, CDR2 FQNEAQ (reference sequence). The CDR3 totals 13 residues. The V end lost 2 bases, the J end lost 5 bases, and 9 bases lay between the germline ends. This chain connects TRBV7-9 to TRBJ1-1; D is ambiguous. The receptor was isolated from a middle-aged man with active or convalescent COVID-19. Sequenced sample: peripheral blood. The CDR3 bases are TGTGCCAGCAGCTTATTGGGCGGGACTGAAGCTTTCTTT. Amino acids: CASSLLGGTEAFF.